This is a list of T cell receptor beta chains from one sample in a study of T cells in Graves' hyperthyroidism and ophthalmopathy. TCRdb reanalysed the multiplex PCR reads using MiXCR and keeps one entry per CDR3 protein. The sample lists about 400,000 distinct CDR3 sequences, 11% to 15% seen once, with 25% to 30% in the top ten. Sequencing was done on a sample of blood. These receptors were obtained from a man in his forties or fifties with Graves' ophthalmopathy. The CDR3 runs from the conserved cysteine through the conserved F or W. The D gene is left open where the match is weak. Where a row states a size, it is once, few, many or the class of an expanded clone; other rows omit it.

v_gene,d_gene,abundance,j_gene,CDR3nt,CDR3aa
TRBV6-1,NA,NA,TRBJ1-2,TGTGCCAGCAGCAGGGAGGTCAACTATGGCTACACCTTC,CASSREVNYGYTF
TRBV28,TRBD1,many,TRBJ2-5,TGTGCCAGCAGTCAAACAGGGGTCACAGAGACCCAGTACTTC,CASSQTGVTETQYF
TRBV6-5,TRBD2,many,TRBJ2-7,TGTGCCAGCAGTTACTCGAGACTAGCGGGAGCCTACGAGCAGTACTTC,CASSYSRLAGAYEQYF
TRBV27,NA,many,TRBJ2-7,TGTGCCAGCAGTTTATCGGAGGGCCTCTCCTACGAGCAGTACTTC,CASSLSEGLSYEQYF
TRBV9,TRBD2,many,TRBJ2-5,TGTGCCAGCAGCGCCCTGACTAGCGGGGAGACCCAGTACTTC,CASSALTSGETQYF
TRBV7-9,TRBD1,many,TRBJ2-7,TGTGCCAGCAGCTTAGGGATAGACAGGGCGAACGAGCAGTACTTC,CASSLGIDRANEQYF
TRBV19,TRBD1,NA,TRBJ2-1,TGTGCCAGTAGTCATGGGACAGGGCTAAACAATGAGCAGTTCTTC,CASSHGTGLNNEQFF
TRBV2,NA,NA,TRBJ2-6,TGTGCCAGCAGTAAGGGGGGACCTGGGGCCAACGTCCTGACTTTC,CASSKGGPGANVLTF
TRBV3-1,NA,NA,TRBJ1-5,TGTGCCAGCAGCCAAGATGCCCCCACCAATCAGCCCCAGCATTTT,CASSQDAPTNQPQHF
TRBV24-1,NA,many,TRBJ2-3,TGTGCCACCAGTGACACCGGGGAGCTCACAGATACGCAGTATTTT,CATSDTGELTDTQYF
TRBV9,NA,many,TRBJ2-7,TGTGCCAGCAGCGCCCGGGACCCGGGCGAGCAGTACTTC,CASSARDPGEQYF
TRBV11-2,TRBD2,NA,TRBJ2-2,TGTGCCAGCAGCTGGGGACTAGCGGGAGATATCGGGGAGCTGTTTTTT,CASSWGLAGDIGELFF
TRBV5-1,NA,many,TRBJ2-5,TGCGCCAGCAGCTTGGCCCTTAGGGATTCCAAGTACTTC,CASSLALRDSKYF
TRBV6-1,TRBD2,many,TRBJ2-7,TGTGGGGTGAAGATAGCGGGTAGCTCCTACGAGCAGTACTTC,CGVKIAGSSYEQYF
TRBV2,NA,many,TRBJ1-1,TGTGCCAGCAGTGATACCCCAGGGACATTGATGACTGAAGCTTTCTTT,CASSDTPGTLMTEAFF
TRBV7-2,NA,many,TRBJ2-3,TGTGCCAGCAGCTTAGCCAGGACTAGCACAGATACGCAGTATTTT,CASSLARTSTDTQYF
TRBV2,NA,many,TRBJ2-6,TGTGCCAGCTCTTACCTTAAGGGGTCTGGGGCCAACGTCCTGACTTTC,CASSYLKGSGANVLTF
TRBV3-1,NA,many,TRBJ2-3,TGTGCCAGCAGCCCCGGGACCAAGACTAGCACAGATACGCAGTATTTT,CASSPGTKTSTDTQYF
TRBV2,NA,NA,TRBJ1-6,TGTGCCAGCAGTGAAGTGTCAGGTAGAAATTCACCCCTCCACTTT,CASSEVSGRNSPLHF
TRBV27,NA,NA,TRBJ2-7,TGTGCCAGCAGTTCCCCCAGAGGAAGGTTCGCCTACGAGCAGTACTTC,CASSSPRGRFAYEQYF
TRBV2,NA,many,TRBJ1-6,TGTGCCAGCAAGGACCTGGGGCAGGGTAATTCACCCCTCCACTTT,CASKDLGQGNSPLHF
TRBV12-3/TRBV12-4,NA,many,TRBJ2-5,TGTGCCAGCACCTTAAGTGGGATACAAGAGACCCAGTACTTC,CASTLSGIQETQYF
TRBV5-1,TRBD2,many,TRBJ2-3,TGCGCCAGCAGCTACGCCGGGACTAGCGGAAGCACAGATACGCAGTATTTT,CASSYAGTSGSTDTQYF
TRBV30,NA,many,TRBJ1-5,TGTGCCTGGAGCCAGACGGACAGTCCAAGCAATCAGCCCCAGCATTTT,CAWSQTDSPSNQPQHF
TRBV3-1,NA,many,TRBJ2-7,TGTGCCAGCAGCTTGCAGTACGAGCAGTACTTC,CASSLQYEQYF
TRBV2,NA,many,TRBJ1-4,TGTGCCAGCAGTGAAGATATGAATGCTAATGAAAAACTGTTTTTT,CASSEDMNANEKLFF
TRBV2,NA,many,TRBJ2-1,TGTGCCAGCATTCGAAAGAGGGGAATCTACAATGAGCAGTTCTTC,CASIRKRGIYNEQFF
TRBV29-1,TRBD2,NA,TRBJ2-6,TGCAGCGTGATCGGCGGGTCGGGAGGTCTAGGGGCCAACGTCCTGACTTTC,CSVIGGSGGLGANVLTF
TRBV5-8,NA,many,TRBJ1-4,TGTGCCAGCTCCGCAAGGTCCGAACCGGGAAAACTGTTTTTT,CASSARSEPGKLFF
TRBV29-1,NA,NA,TRBJ1-2,TGCAGCGCTGAATTCCTGCGGGATGGCTACACCTTC,CSAEFLRDGYTF
TRBV9,NA,NA,TRBJ2-1,TGTGCCAGCAGCGACGGGAGAGATTACAATGAGCAGTTCTTC,CASSDGRDYNEQFF
TRBV5-1,TRBD2,few,TRBJ2-5,TGCGCCAGCAGCTCTAGCGGGAGGGCCAGCCAAGAGACCCAGTACTTC,CASSSSGRASQETQYF
TRBV7-8,TRBD2,many,TRBJ2-1,TGTGCCAGCAGCCCGGGACTAGCGGGATGGAGCTCCTACAATGAGCAGTTCTTC,CASSPGLAGWSSYNEQFF
TRBV12-3/TRBV12-4,NA,NA,TRBJ2-7,TGTGCCAGCAGTAGGGTATCTTTCTACGAGCAGTACTTC,CASSRVSFYEQYF
TRBV4-2,NA,many,TRBJ2-1,TGTGCCAGCAGTTTAGCTGGAGGGCCTGGTTTTGATGAGCAGTTCTTC,CASSLAGGPGFDEQFF
TRBV28,NA,NA,TRBJ1-4,TGTGCCAGCAGGTCCGGGGGTGCGGATGAAAAACTGTTTTTT,CASRSGGADEKLFF
TRBV20-1,TRBD2,many,TRBJ2-1,TGCAGTGCTAGACCCCCCGGGAGCGGGAGGGCGTCTGAGCAGTTCTTC,CSARPPGSGRASEQFF
TRBV12-3/TRBV12-4,TRBD2,many,TRBJ2-7,TGTGCCAGCGAGACTAGCGGCCATTACGAGCAGTACTTC,CASETSGHYEQYF